What follows describes a single T cell receptor (beta chain). The antigen is unknown. The data are from a study of OX40 agonist ivuxolimab in advanced cancers. Study overall: Patients were treated with ivuxolimab, an agonistic anti-OX40 (CD134) antibody. Eligibility rules accepted prior anti-PD-1, anti-PD-L1 or anti-CTLA-4 therapy, and approximately 40% had some. Among those treated, three patients had partial responses, one with hepatocellular carcinoma and two with cutaneous melanoma.

The V gene's germline CDR1 is SGHTA and CDR2 FQGTGA. This CDR3 is 12 amino acids long. Trimming shortened V by 4 bases and J by 8 bases, and 10 bases separated the two germline ends. TCRdb's table, derived via immunoSEQ multiplex PCR, lists solely in-frame clones and lacks some. This sample carries 53,000 or so clones, less than 90% of them seen once, and the ten largest clones take roughly 4.5%. Study outcomes and limitations: CD4+ and CD8+ T cells in blood underwent clonal expansion by week 6 at 0.1 to 3.0 mg/kg.

This clonotype originated in an adult with an advanced solid tumor such as melanoma, head and neck, liver or kidney cancer. The chain is built from TRBV7-3 and TRBJ2-3; D gene ambiguous. Sequencing used CD4+ or CD8+ T cells sorted from blood, obtained in a trial of the OX40 agonist ivuxolimab. CDR3 sequence: CASSSSVATQYF. The DNA of the CDR3 is TGTGCCAGCAGCTCGTCGGTGGCTACGCAGTATTTT. Using reference TRBV7-3 and TRBJ2-3 for the parts outside the CDR3, the full variable domain is GAGVSQTPSNKVTEKGKYVELRCDPISGHTALYWYRQSLGQGPEFLIYFQGTGAADDSGLPNDRFFAVRPEGSVSTLKIQRTERGDSAVYLCASSSSVATQYFGPGTRLTVL.